This T cell receptor beta chain was recovered during a study of molecular identifiers for immune sequencing clone quantification. There are 16 residues in the CDR3. V dropped 2 bases and J dropped 4; count of bases not matched to a gene: 8. Germline assignment: CDR1 SGDLS and CDR2 YYNGEE. This clonotype is termed medium-sized. TCRdb analysed the PCR reads with MiXCR anew, one entry per CDR3 protein. The data show 8,500 to 11,000 distinct CDR3 sequences, over 15% seen once. This TCR came from a human donor in good health. Some libraries in this study had Jurkat cell RNA spiked in. The chain recombines TRBV9 with TRBJ2-2; 7 nucleotides line up with TRBD2. Input material: naive CD8+ T cells from blood, with Jurkat cell RNA spiked in. Stated subset: FACS-sorted CD8+CD4-CCR7+CD45RA+ naive T cells. CDR3: CASSVRLAAITGELFF. The CDR3 DNA reads TGTGCCAGCAGCGTCAGACTAGCAGCGATCACCGGGGAGCTGTTTTTT.